The 15 T cell receptor beta chains below were found in one sample sequenced in a study of shared clonotypes between healthy human individuals. This table comes from immunoSEQ multiplex PCR, and its TCRdb copy is limited to in-frame clones, with some not included. Of some 2,000,000 clones in the sample, around 95% were seen once. The sample taken for sequencing was naive CD4+ T cells sorted from blood. The subset is: CD45RA+ positively selected. The receptors were gathered from a man aged 18 to 30 in good health.

Only one count was recorded for this clone. This sequence joins TRBV19 and TRBJ1-2, with 7 bases that match TRBD1. Germline CDR1 is LNHDA and CDR2 is SQIVND (reference sequence). V shed 7 bases and J 1 base; nucleotides not matched to a gene: 12. The length of the CDR3 is 16 residues. The CDR3 nucleotides are TGTGCCAGTATTCGGGACAGTGGACTTGGTAACTATGGCTACACCTTC. This sequence encodes CASIRDSGLGNYGYTF.

This rearrangement joins TRBV4-1 to TRBJ2-1; 8 bases fit TRBD1. CDR3 size: 17 residues. The trim removed 4 bases at V and 7 bases at J, leaving 15 bases unmatched. The germline CDR1 and CDR2 sequences are MGHRA and YSYEKL. The chain's CDR3 is CASSPRGAGGLANEQFF. CDR3 DNA sequence: TGCGCCAGCAGCCCGAGAGGGGCAGGGGGCTTGGCAAATGAGCAGTTCTTC.

Concerning this clone: The junction differs from germline at one of its ends, possibly a read error. The chain carries TRBV18 and TRBJ1-1, with 9 positions matching TRBD1. There are 13 residues in the CDR3. Germline V gene sequence: CDR1 KGHSH, CDR2 LQKENI. DNA for the CDR3: TGTGCCAGCTCACCACCGGGGACAGGGTTTCCCCTCTTT. It yields the protein CASSPPGTGFPLF.

V and J are TRBV14 and TRBJ2-7, with 14 bases identical to TRBD2. The CDR3 extends over 20 amino acids. J lost 3 bases, V lost 4 bases, and 17 bases had no gene match. CDR1 SGHDN and CDR2 FVKESK come from the germline V gene. CDR3 sequence: CASSPATVGLAGDYFYEQYF. In nucleotides, the CDR3 is TGTGCCAGCAGCCCGGCAACAGTGGGACTAGCGGGAGACTATTTCTACGAGCAGTACTTC.

The chain joins TRBV7-2 to TRBJ2-7; no definite D call. The germline V gene encodes CDR1 SGHTA and CDR2 FQGNSA. The V end lost 4 bases, the J end lost 3 bases, and 7 bases lay between the germline ends. CDR3 size: 12 residues. The chain's CDR3 is CASSSHIYEQYF. DNA for the CDR3: TGTGCCAGCAGCTCCCACATCTACGAGCAGTACTTC.

The V gene is TRBV18, the J gene TRBJ2-1; the D gene is possibly TRBD2 (5 bases). V was shortened by 8 bases and J by 4 bases, with 15 bases between the two germline ends. The CDR3 totals 14 residues. Germline lookup yields CDR1 KGHSH and CDR2 LQKENI. The CDR3 region is CASTASGDYNEQFF. The DNA for the CDR3 is TGTGCCAGCACAGCATCCGGGGATTACAATGAGCAGTTCTTC.

The J gene is TRBJ1-1, the V gene TRBV2; possibly TRBD1 for D (5 bases). Trimming took 10 bases from V and 1 from J, leaving 13 bases between them. This CDR3 is built from 13 residues. Germline V gene lookup returns CDR1 SNHLY and CDR2 FYNNEI. The CDR3 sequence: CATGQLKNTEAFF. The CDR3 DNA reads as TGTGCCACGGGGCAGTTGAAGAACACTGAAGCTTTCTTT.

This chain uses TRBV6-5 with TRBJ1-2; D may be TRBD1 (6 bases). The CDR3 runs 14 residues. V was pared by 0 bases and J by 3 bases, with 8 bases between. Germline lookup yields CDR1 MNHEY and CDR2 SVGAGI. This CDR3 is CASSYSHRDYGYTF. Written as DNA, the CDR3 is TGTGCCAGCAGTTACTCGCACAGGGACTATGGCTACACCTTC.

This CDR3 reads CASSVNRAAGEQYF. The CDR3 nucleotides are TGTGCCAGCAGTGTGAACCGGGCGGCGGGCGAGCAGTACTTC. The rearrangement uses TRBV6-5 and TRBJ2-7; D may be TRBD2 (5 bases). V was cut by 5 bases and J by 6 bases, with 17 bases left in between. Germline V gene sequence: CDR1 MNHEY, CDR2 SVGAGI. The CDR3 runs 14 residues.

The chain carries TRBV27 and TRBJ1-4; D not resolved. From germline, CDR1 is MNHEY and CDR2 SMNVEV (reference sequence). Trimming stripped 5 bases from V and 4 bases from J, with 20 bases between. The CDR3 has 17 residues. Here the CDR3 DNA reads TGTGCCAGCAGTGCTATGGGAAACAGTTATATTAATGAAAAACTGTTTTTT. Its protein product is CASSAMGNSYINEKLFF.

The sample holds one count of this clone. As DNA, the CDR3 is TGTGCCAGCGTAGTTCAGGGGAACTATGGCTACACCTTC. Amino acid sequence: CASVVQGNYGYTF. The J gene is TRBJ1-2, the V gene TRBV7-9; weak D call: TRBD1 (6 bases). The CDR3 spans 13 residues. CDR1 and CDR2 (germline): SEHNR, FQNEAQ (reference sequence). V was trimmed by 8 bases and J by 2 bases, leaving 12 bases between them.

On this clone itself: Other DNA sequences in the same sample also yield this CDR3. The chain combines TRBV30 with TRBJ2-1; D gene uncertain. The germline V gene encodes CDR1 GTSNPN and CDR2 SVGIG (reference sequence). This CDR3 comprises 12 residues. V shed 0 bases and J shed 5 bases, with 5 bases lying between them. DNA of the CDR3: TGTGCCTGGAGTGTCTCTCACAATGAGCAGTTCTTC. Translated, it gives CAWSVSHNEQFF.

The rearrangement links TRBV18 to TRBJ1-1; D call uncertain. Germline values: CDR1 KGHSH, CDR2 LQKENI. V was shortened by 3 bases and J by 0 bases, with 11 bases between the two germline ends. CDR3 length: 15 residues. The CDR3 DNA reads as TGTGCCAGCTCACCGGTCTATGGAGTGAACACTGAAGCTTTCTTT. Its translation: CASSPVYGVNTEAFF.

CDR3 DNA: TGTGCCAGCAGCTTGGGACAGGGGGCAGTAACCTACGAGCAGTACTTC. Residues: CASSLGQGAVTYEQYF. V gene TRBV5-6 combines with J gene TRBJ2-7; the match to TRBD1 covers 10 bases. The J segment lost 2 bases and the V segment lost 0 bases, leaving 5 bases of the junction unmatched. CDR3 length equals 16 residues. From germline, CDR1 is SGHDT and CDR2 YYEEEE.

This clone was seen just once. CDR3 coding DNA: TGTGCCAGCAGCTCAGGGACTAGCGGAGTCTACGAGCAGTACTTC. Translation: CASSSGTSGVYEQYF. The rearrangement uses TRBV7-6 and TRBJ2-7; 11 positions match TRBD2. CDR1 is SGHVS, CDR2 FNYEAQ, per germline. V shed 4 bases and J 3 bases; nucleotides not matched to a gene: 5. The CDR3 contains 15 residues. Filled out from reference TRBV7-6 and TRBJ2-7, the complete variable domain reads GAGVSQSPRYKVTKRGQDVALRCDPISGHVSLYWYRQALGQGPEFLTYFNYEAQQDKSGLPNDRFSAERPEGSISTLTIQRTEQRDSAMYRCASSSGTSGVYEQYFGPGTRLTVT.